The text below deals with one T cell receptor beta chain. These data come from a study of regulatory T cells in long-lasting Graves disease. Time point described: persistent/refractory GD, antithyroid drugs over 5 years with positive TRAb. The TCR library was made from RNA extracted from PBMCs. One endocrinology department in Xi'an, China, was where patients came from. Arm-PCR of CDR3 regions and iRepertoire HTBI primers were used to build TCR beta libraries. MiXCR, applied by TCRdb to the multiplex PCR reads, yields one record per CDR3 protein. Counted here are around 460,000 distinct CDR3 sequences, around a fifth occurring once; the ten biggest clones make up around 12%. The germline CDR1 and CDR2 sequences are SNHLY and FYNNEI. J was trimmed by 6 bases and V by 6 bases; bases with no gene match: 6. The CDR3 length is 15 residues.

The TCR comes from a female donor with Graves disease. The chain uses TRBV2 and TRBJ2-2; 11 nucleotides line up with TRBD2. Specimen: peripheral blood mononuclear cells (PBMCs), collected when the disease was refractory, from a patient treated with antithyroid drugs. DNA for the CDR3: TGTGCCAGCAGCGTCGGGACTAGCGGAGCCGGGGAGCTGTTTTTT. It encodes CASSVGTSGAGELFF.